This passage covers 16 T cell receptor beta chains from one sample sequenced in a study of identifying expanded T cells in peripheral blood. Only in-frame clones appear in the TCRdb table, and some are missing; sequencing was by immunoSEQ multiplex PCR. The sample carries around 120,000 clones, more than 75% recorded once. The sample was blood. The receptors derive from a person between 18 and 75 years old in good health.

The chain carries TRBV5-1 and TRBJ1-1, with TRBD1 matching 10 bases. This CDR3 contains 16 residues. Germline trimming cut 0 bases from V and 5 bases from J; bases unmatched to any gene: 7. In germline, CDR1 is SGHRS, CDR2 YFSETQ. The CDR3 DNA reads TGCGCCAGCAGCTTGGCGACAGGGGGCGGAGGAACTGAAGCTTTCTTT. This translates into CASSLATGGGGTEAFF.

The chain is built from TRBV6-5 and TRBJ1-1, with D possibly being TRBD1 (6 bases). The V end was cut by 2 bases, the J end by 3 bases, with 10 bases between. Germline V gene lookup returns CDR1 MNHEY and CDR2 SVGAGI. The CDR3 totals 14 residues. Here the CDR3 reads CASSYTGRHTEAFF. The DNA of the CDR3 is TGTGCCAGCAGTTACACAGGGCGTCACACTGAAGCTTTCTTT.

CDR3: CASGRTSGGADTQYF. The CDR3 nucleotides are TGTGCCAGCGGGCGGACTAGCGGGGGGGCAGATACGCAGTATTTT. The V and J genes are TRBV2 and TRBJ2-3; 15 bases fit TRBD2. V shed 8 bases and J 4 bases; nucleotides not matched to a gene: 4. From germline, CDR1 is SNHLY and CDR2 FYNNEI. The CDR3 loop spans 15 amino acids.

The chain couples TRBV9 to TRBJ2-2; D may match TRBD1 or TRBD2 (5 bases each). With 3 bases removed from V and 4 bases from J, the gap between germline ends came to 13 bases. CDR3 length equals 15 residues. CDR1 is SGDLS, CDR2 YYNGEE, per germline. This CDR3 is CASSAQSGTTGELFF. The CDR3 coding sequence is TGTGCCAGCAGCGCACAGTCCGGGACCACCGGGGAGCTGTTTTTT.

The CDR3 reads CASTVNTEAFF. DNA of the CDR3: TGTGCCAGCACCGTGAACACTGAAGCTTTCTTT. V and J are TRBV2 and TRBJ1-1; D ambiguous. The CDR3 length is 11 residues. V lost 7 bases to trimming and J lost 0 bases, with 3 bases between them. The germline gives CDR1 SNHLY, CDR2 FYNNEI. The whole variable domain, remainder taken from reference TRBV2 and TRBJ1-1, is EPEVTQTPSHQVTQMGQEVILRCVPISNHLYFYWYRQILGQKVEFLVSFYNNEISEKSEIFDDQFSVERPDGSNFTLKIRSTKLEDSAMYFCASTVNTEAFFGQGTRLTVV.

The chain employs TRBV16 and TRBJ1-2; TRBD1 aligns across 7 bases. The germline gives CDR1 KGHSY, CDR2 FQNENV. CDR3 length: 13 residues. The trim removed 6 bases at V and 4 bases at J, leaving 5 bases unmatched. The CDR3 sequence is CASRRTGVYGYTF. The CDR3 bases are TGTGCCAGCAGACGCACAGGGGTCTATGGCTACACCTTC.

This clone has ten or more counts. CDR3 DNA sequence: TGTGCCAGCAGTGAAACCAGGAGCTCCTATAATTCACCCCTCCACTTT. This codes for CASSETRSSYNSPLHF. The chain is built from TRBV25-1 and TRBJ1-6; D gene unclear. The CDR3 loop spans 16 amino acids. Germline assignment: CDR1 MGHDK and CDR2 SYGVNS. The V gene lost 2 bases and the J gene lost 0 bases, with 8 bases spanning the gap.

This rearrangement joins TRBV9 to TRBJ2-7; no reliable D call. The V and J ends lost 0 bases and 6 bases respectively, with 16 bases between them. Germline V lookup: CDR1 SGDLS, CDR2 YYNGEE. The CDR3 is made up of 15 amino acids. The CDR3 DNA follows: TGTGCCAGCAGCGTAGTCGCGTCTACAAGCGCCGAGCAGTACTTC. Residues: CASSVVASTSAEQYF.

Notes on this clone: Distinct nucleotide sequences in the sample also encode this CDR3. The rearrangement joins TRBV19 to TRBJ1-5; unclear D gene. Germline V gene lookup returns CDR1 LNHDA and CDR2 SQIVND (reference sequence). The CDR3 spans 15 residues. Trimming removed 3 bases from V and 0 bases from J, with 9 bases in between. CDR3 sequence (DNA): TGTGCCAGTAGTATTTCCAGGAATAGCAATCAGCCCCAGCATTTT. Translated, it gives CASSISRNSNQPQHF.

Notes on this clone: The junction does not match germline at one end; this may be a read error. The rearrangement joins TRBV11-2 to TRBJ1-2; a weak D match, TRBD1 (6 bases). The CDR3 is made up of 17 amino acids. From germline, CDR1 is SGHAT and CDR2 FQNNGV. CDR3 coding DNA: TGCGCCAGCAGCCAAGAGGACCCCGGGGGCCCGTGGTATGGCTACACCTTC. Protein: CASSQEDPGGPWYGYTF.

CDR3 DNA sequence: TGTGCCAGCAGGACAACCCAGGGCAGGAGCTATGGCTACACCTTC. Translation gives CASRTTQGRSYGYTF. V and J are TRBV6-5 and TRBJ1-2, with a tentative D call TRBD1 (5 bases). This CDR3 is 15 amino acids long. V was shortened by 6 bases and J by 4 bases, with 18 bases between the two germline ends. The germline V gene encodes CDR1 MNHEY and CDR2 SVGAGI.

This chain connects TRBV4-3 to TRBJ2-7, with TRBD2 matching over 8 bases. This CDR3 has 15 residues. Germline loops: CDR1 LGHNA, CDR2 YSLEER. V trimming: 4 bases; J trimming: 7 bases; junction bases outside the gene matches: 12. Here the CDR3 DNA reads TGCGCCAGCAGCCTGGTGGCGGGGGGCGGCTGGGAGCAGTACTTC. It is translated as CASSLVAGGGWEQYF.

The sample holds one count of this clone. The CDR3 sequence is CASSLDRTNEKLFF. For the CDR3, the DNA is TGTGCCAGCAGCCTCGACAGGACTAATGAAAAACTGTTTTTT. The chain uses TRBV2 and TRBJ1-4; TRBD1 is a possible D gene (6 bases). Deletions cut 6 bases from V and 2 bases from J, with 10 bases between. Germline V gene lookup returns CDR1 SNHLY and CDR2 FYNNEI. The CDR3 is 14 amino acids. Variable domain in full (rest from reference TRBV2 and TRBJ1-4): EPEVTQTPSHQVTQMGQEVILRCVPISNHLYFYWYRQILGQKVEFLVSFYNNEISEKSEIFDDQFSVERPDGSNFTLKIRSTKLEDSAMYFCASSLDRTNEKLFFGSGTQLSVL.

The chain employs TRBV4-1 and TRBJ2-1; D unclear. Germline loops: CDR1 MGHRA, CDR2 YSYEKL. The V end lost 1 base, the J end lost 5 bases, and 15 bases lay between the germline ends. This CDR3 has 16 residues. The DNA for the CDR3 is TGCGCCAGCAGCCAAGGGGGTGGGGTATGGGACAATGAGCAGTTCTTC. Translating gives CASSQGGGVWDNEQFF.

The chain links TRBV4-3 to TRBJ1-4; 10 bases are a match to TRBD1. The J segment lost 8 bases and the V segment lost 10 bases, leaving 7 bases of the junction unmatched. Germline values: CDR1 LGHNA, CDR2 YSLEER. The CDR3 contains 13 residues. The CDR3 spells CAIPGTGDEKLFF. The DNA for the CDR3 is TGCGCCATCCCCGGGACAGGGGACGAAAAACTGTTTTTT.

This chain uses TRBV6-5 with TRBJ1-2; 8 bases map to TRBD1. Germline CDR1 is MNHEY and CDR2 is SVGAGI. The J segment lost 8 bases and the V segment lost 3 bases, leaving 5 bases of the junction unmatched. The CDR3 totals 13 residues. CDR3 residues: CASSYQGAQGYTF. CDR3 coding DNA: TGTGCCAGCAGTTATCAGGGGGCGCAGGGCTACACCTTC.